This TCR beta chain came from a study of T cell changes during pregnancy in multiple sclerosis. The CDR3 is 16 residues long. CDR1 LGHNA and CDR2 YSLEER come from the germline V gene. Trimming removed 2 bases from V and 5 bases from J; junction bases left unmatched: 10. TCRdb keeps only in-frame clones here, not all; method: immunoSEQ multiplex PCR. The sample contains about 72,000 clones, about nine tenths of which appear only once. The clonotype originates from a female donor in good health, enrolled as a control in a pregnancy study. Source: peripheral blood, taken in the third trimester of pregnancy. This chain joins TRBV4-3 and TRBJ1-2; 8 bases align to TRBD1. The CDR3, as DNA: TGCGCCAGCAGCCAACAGGGGGCGGCCCAGTCTTATGGCTACACCTTC. Translating it yields CASSQQGAAQSYGYTF.